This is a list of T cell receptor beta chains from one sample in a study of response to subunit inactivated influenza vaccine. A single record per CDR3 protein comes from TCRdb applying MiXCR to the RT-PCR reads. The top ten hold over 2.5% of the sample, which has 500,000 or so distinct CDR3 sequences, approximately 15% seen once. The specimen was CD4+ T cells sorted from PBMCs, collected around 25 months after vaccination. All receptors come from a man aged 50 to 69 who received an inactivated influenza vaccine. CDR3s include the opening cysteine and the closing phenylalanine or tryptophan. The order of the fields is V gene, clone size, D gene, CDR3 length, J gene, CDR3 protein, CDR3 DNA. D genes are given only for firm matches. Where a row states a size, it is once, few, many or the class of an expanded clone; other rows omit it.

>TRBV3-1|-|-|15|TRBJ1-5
CASSQGTVPNQPQHF
TGTGCCAGCAGCCAGGGCACAGTCCCCAATCAGCCCCAGCATTTT
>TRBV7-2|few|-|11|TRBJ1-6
CASRSDSPLHF
TGTGCCAGCAGGTCGGATTCACCCCTCCACTTT
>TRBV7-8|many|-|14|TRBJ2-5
CASRSTAPIETQYF
TGTGCCAGCAGGTCTACAGCCCCCATAGAGACCCAGTACTTC
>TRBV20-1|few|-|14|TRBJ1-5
CSARDSAGHQPQHF
TGCAGTGCTAGAGATTCGGCAGGCCATCAGCCCCAGCATTTT
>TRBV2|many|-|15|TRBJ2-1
CASSQLQKSYNEQFF
TGTGCCAGCAGTCAACTACAAAAATCCTACAATGAGCAGTTCTTC
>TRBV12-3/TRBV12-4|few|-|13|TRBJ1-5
CASSFGTLQPQHF
TGTGCCAGCAGTTTTGGGACATTACAGCCCCAGCATTTT
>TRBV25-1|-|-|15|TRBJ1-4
CASSEFRGNNEKLFF
TGTGCCAGCAGTGAATTCCGGGGCAATAATGAAAAACTGTTTTTT
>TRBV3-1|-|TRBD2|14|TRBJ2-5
CASSRLAGGETQYF
TGTGCCAGCAGCCGACTAGCGGGGGGGGAGACCCAGTACTTC
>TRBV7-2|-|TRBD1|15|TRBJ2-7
CASSTRTGPPYEQYF
TGTGCCAGCAGCACCCGGACAGGGCCTCCCTACGAGCAGTACTTC
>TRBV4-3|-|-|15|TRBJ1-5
CASSQGSSTYQPQHF
TGCGCCAGCAGCCAAGGATCGAGCACCTATCAGCCCCAGCATTTT
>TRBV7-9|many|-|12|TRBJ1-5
CASSTLNQPQHF
TGTGCCAGCAGCACCCTAAATCAGCCCCAGCATTTT
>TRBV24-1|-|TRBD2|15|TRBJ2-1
CATSDPSGRGYEQFF
TGTGCCACCAGTGATCCTAGCGGGAGGGGGTATGAGCAGTTCTTC
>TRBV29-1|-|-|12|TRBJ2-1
CSLGSRLGLEFF
TGCAGCCTTGGAAGCCGCCTTGGGTTAGAGTTCTTC
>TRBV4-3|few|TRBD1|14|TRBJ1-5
CASSQDRGPQPQHF
TGCGCCAGCAGCCAAGACAGGGGGCCACAGCCCCAGCATTTT
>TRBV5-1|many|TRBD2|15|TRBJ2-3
CASRLLAVDTDTQYF
TGCGCCAGCAGACTACTAGCGGTAGACACAGATACGCAGTATTTT